This is a list of T cell receptor beta chains from one sample in a study of cytomegalovirus exposure and HLA in healthy donors. TCRdb's table, derived via immunoSEQ multiplex PCR, lists solely in-frame clones and lacks some. Among 100,000 or so clones listed, about 83% were seen once. Specimen: PBMCs. These receptors originate from a man aged 18 to 35 in good health and CMV-seronegative. Each CDR3 is given with its conserved first and last residue. A D gene is named only where the DNA matches it firmly.

>TRBJ2-7|TRBD1|TRBV19
CASKPSSGGYEQYF
>TRBJ2-2|TRBD1|TRBV28
CASRNTGVAGELFF
>TRBJ2-1|.|TRBV7-8
CASSLGDTGNEQFF
>TRBJ1-3|TRBD1|TRBV30
CAWTDREGNTIYF
>TRBJ2-5|TRBD2|TRBV7-3
CASSQGLAGGGETQYF
>TRBJ2-7|.|TRBV6-6
CASSYWIRYSEQYF
>TRBJ2-7|TRBD2|TRBV28
CASSLNVKERESYEQYF
>TRBJ2-5|TRBD2|TRBV10-2
CASSRGLAGARSGETQYF
>TRBJ1-4|.|TRBV19
CASSILQEVNEKLFF
>TRBJ1-2|TRBD1|TRBV30
CAWSLTLARQGALGYTF
>TRBJ2-1|TRBD2|TRBV30
CAWSVMGTSGSDEQFF
>TRBJ1-5|TRBD1|TRBV19
CASSPRQGRNNQPQHF
>TRBJ1-2|.|TRBV4-3
CASSQSRGLVYGYTF
>TRBJ2-1|TRBD2|TRBV15
CATSDKIKRDLMNEQFF
>TRBJ2-5|.|TRBV5-6
CASSFLDEQYF
>TRBJ1-1|TRBD1|TRBV6-1
CANYKTSQGWTEAFF
>TRBJ1-2|.|TRBV7-9
CASSLDTYGYTF
>TRBJ2-7|.|TRBV11-2
CASSLPGDHAYEQYF
>TRBJ2-7|.|TRBV4-3
CASSQGAMTTYEQYF
>TRBJ2-2|TRBD1|TRBV29-1
CSVGFWDRGSGELFF
>TRBJ1-3|.|TRBV19
CATMSRGYSGNTIYF
>TRBJ2-2|.|TRBV4-3
CASSREWGTGELFF
>TRBJ2-1|TRBD2|TRBV6-5
CASSLERAGGPGEQFF
>TRBJ1-5|TRBD1|TRBV6-5
CASSQTGDNQPQHF
>TRBJ2-1|.|TRBV12-5
CANGRGVYNEQFF
>TRBJ2-3|TRBD1|TRBV5-1
CASSSSGTALTSTDTQYF
>TRBJ2-7|.|TRBV10-1
CASSESNWPYEQYF
>TRBJ2-3|TRBD2|TRBV7-3
CASSLRLAGGTDTQYF
>TRBJ2-2|.|TRBV27
CASSFKSGNTGELFF
>TRBJ2-5|TRBD2|TRBV5-1
CASSSGLAGLETQYF
>TRBJ2-7|TRBD1|TRBV28
CASSPRDSRYYEQYF
>TRBJ1-2|TRBD1|TRBV7-9
CASSTRGQVGGYTF
>TRBJ1-2|.|TRBV13
CASSLAGQPFNGYTF
>TRBJ2-3|.|TRBV28
CASSYPLNREPQDTQYF
>TRBJ1-2|.|TRBV19
CASSMSGSANYGYTF
>TRBJ2-6|.|TRBV7-2
CASSDARGANVLTF
>TRBJ1-4|TRBD1|TRBV19
CASTLQGWSEKLFF
>TRBJ2-3|.|TRBV7-2
CASSLARGRTDTQYF
>TRBJ1-1|.|TRBV7-9
CASSPRWGGLNTEAFF
>TRBJ1-5|TRBD1|TRBV19
CASSIAEGASNQPQHF
>.|.|TRBV5-4
CASSLDSTYEQYF
>TRBJ1-4|.|TRBV7-9
CASSLALGGAPNEKLFF
>TRBJ1-1|.|TRBV5-1
CASSNTDSNTEAFF